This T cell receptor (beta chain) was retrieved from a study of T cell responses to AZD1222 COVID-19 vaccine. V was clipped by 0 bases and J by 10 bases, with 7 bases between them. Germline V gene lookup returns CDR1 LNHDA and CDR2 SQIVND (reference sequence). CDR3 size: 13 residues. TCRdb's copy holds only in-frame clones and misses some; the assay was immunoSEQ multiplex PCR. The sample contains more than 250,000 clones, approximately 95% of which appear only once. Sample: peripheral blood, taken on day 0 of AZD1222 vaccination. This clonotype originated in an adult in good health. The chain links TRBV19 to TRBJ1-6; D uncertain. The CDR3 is CASSIDGRSPLHF. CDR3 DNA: TGTGCCAGTAGTATAGACGGTCGGTCACCCCTCCACTTT. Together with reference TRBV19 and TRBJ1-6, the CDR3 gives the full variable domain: DGGITQSPKYLFRKEGQNVTLSCEQNLNHDAMYWYRQDPGQGLRLIYYSQIVNDFQKGDIAEGYSVSREKKESFPLTVTSAQKNPTAFYLCASSIDGRSPLHFGNGTRLTVT.